This T cell receptor beta chain was identified in a study of blood T cells in healthy people across ages. Comments on this clonotype: One junction end disagrees with the germline gene, perhaps due to a read error.

A second PCR of 7 to 11 cycles used a sample-barcoded 5' primer and a J-beta primer mix. A 12-random-nucleotide template-switch adaptor tagged each cDNA molecule. TCRdb itself ran the 5' RACE reads through MiXCR, one entry per CDR3 protein. The sample holds some 890,000 distinct CDR3 sequences, about 29% seen once. Germline V gene lookup returns CDR1 DFQATT and CDR2 SNEGSKA (reference sequence). This CDR3 region has 15 residues. This same sample was also taken into another study, of T cells of mothers and their children. Turning to that study: Six or seven children, together with their three healthy Caucasian mothers, made up the donors. Versus unrelated pairs, overlap was slightly higher in related mother-child pairs, without reaching significance.

The specimen was blood. This TCR came from a woman aged 40 to 49 in good health. The V call is TRBV20-1, the J call TRBJ2-7; the D gene is possibly TRBD1 (6 bases). The CDR3 nucleotides read TGCAGTGCTCCTCATCTGGGACAAACGACCTACGAGCAGTACTTT. Translated, it gives CSAPHLGQTTYEQYF.